One sample yielded the 15 T cell receptor beta chains listed below, sequenced in a study of Ad26.COV2.S vaccination and SARS-CoV-2 variants. Some clones are missing from TCRdb's copy, which holds only in-frame ones; the method was immunoSEQ multiplex PCR. Here the sample spans fewer than 800,000 clones, about 90% being singletons. Treatment noted: over 15 received Ad26.COV2.S at low or high dose, single or two shots; about 5 received placebo; per-sample allocation not given. It was on day 63 after the first vaccine or placebo injection that samples were taken. This sample comprised peripheral blood, obtained in a trial of Ad26.COV2.S vaccine versus placebo. These receptors all stem from a person aged 18-60 years who received the Ad26.COV2.S COVID-19 vaccine or a placebo.

The chain couples TRBV7-9 to TRBJ2-2, with 7 positions matching TRBD1. Germline-derived CDR1 and CDR2 are SEHNR and FQNEAQ (reference sequence). The junction had 7 bases not matched to a gene; V was cut back by 4 bases and J by 2 bases. This CDR3 contains 16 residues. The DNA for the CDR3 is TGTGCCAGCAGCTCGTCCGGACAGGTTAACACCGGGGAGCTGTTTTTT. This gives the protein CASSSSGQVNTGELFF.

V gene TRBV27 combines with J gene TRBJ2-7; TRBD1 matches at 9 bases. The CDR3 covers 16 residues. Germline CDR1 and CDR2: MNHEY and SMNVEV (reference sequence). V lost 4 bases and J lost 3; bases outside the gene matches: 10. The CDR3 nucleotides are TGTGCCAGCAGTTCCAACAGGGGGCGCGGATACTACGAGCAGTACTTC. It is translated as CASSSNRGRGYYEQYF.

J is TRBJ1-2 and V is TRBV10-3; 12 nucleotides agree with TRBD1. The CDR3 spans 13 residues. Germline V gene data show CDR1 as ENHRY and CDR2 as SYGVKD. V lost 6 bases, J lost 8 bases, and 4 bases stayed unmatched. The CDR3 nucleotides read TGTGCCATCAGGGGACAGGGGGCGACGGGCTACACCTTC. It is translated as CAIRGQGATGYTF.

The chain has TRBV12-3 or TRBV12-4 and TRBJ2-1, with D perhaps TRBD1 (6 bases). Trimming removed 4 bases from V and 10 bases from J, with 8 bases in between. The CDR3 sequence is 11 residues long. The CDR3 region is CASSWTDEQFF. DNA of the CDR3: TGTGCCAGCAGTTGGACAGACGAGCAGTTCTTC.

This clone has only one observation. V gene TRBV27 combines with J gene TRBJ1-2, with a tentative D call TRBD1 (6 bases). The CDR3 covers 14 residues. Per germline, CDR1 MNHEY and CDR2 SMNVEV (reference sequence). The ends were cut back, 7 bases at V and 4 bases at J, with 16 bases in the middle. The CDR3 sequence: CASTPTGSGYGYTF. CDR3 DNA sequence: TGTGCCAGCACTCCTACAGGGAGTGGCTATGGCTACACCTTC.

The CDR3 is CASVGIISQHF. The CDR3 DNA is TGTGCCAGCGTTGGGATCATATCCCAGCATTTT. This chain joins TRBV12-3 or TRBV12-4 and TRBJ1-5, with D uncertain. The CDR3 covers 11 residues. The V end lost 8 bases, the J end lost 11 bases, and 13 bases lay between the germline ends.

The chain links TRBV7-2 to TRBJ2-1; the D gene is possibly TRBD2 (7 bases). Germline V CDR1 and CDR2: SGHTA, FQGNSA. V lost 3 bases, J lost 3 bases, and 18 bases lay in between. The CDR3 contains 17 residues. CDR3 residues: CASSFVGGPRDYNEQFF. The DNA of the CDR3 is TGTGCCAGCAGCTTTGTGGGGGGGCCCAGGGACTACAATGAGCAGTTCTTC.

This chain joins TRBV7-9 and TRBJ1-5; weak D call: TRBD1 (6 bases). The length of the CDR3 is 13 residues. Per the germline V gene, CDR1 is SEHNR and CDR2 is FQNEAQ (reference sequence). Trimming removed 1 base at V and 11 bases at J, with 12 bases between. The CDR3 is CASSLEGGAAQHF. The CDR3 DNA is TGTGCCAGCAGCTTAGAAGGGGGGGCAGCCCAGCATTTT.

The chain is built from TRBV7-8 and TRBJ1-2; D is uncertain. Germline loops: CDR1 SGHVS, CDR2 FQNEAQ. Trimming removed 2 bases from V and 3 bases from J, with 4 bases in between. This CDR3 is 12 amino acids long. The CDR3 bases are TGTGCCAGCAGCTTACGCGACTATGGCTACACCTTC. It translates to CASSLRDYGYTF.

V is TRBV4-3 and J is TRBJ1-6, with D uncertain. The V end was cut by 2 bases, the J end by 4 bases, with 9 bases between. Germline CDR1 reads LGHNA; CDR2 reads YSLEER. This CDR3 comprises 15 residues. The CDR3 loop is CASSQWTDYNSPLHF. CDR3 bases: TGCGCCAGCAGCCAATGGACGGATTATAATTCACCCCTCCACTTT.

This clone came up once. This sequence joins TRBV6-5 and TRBJ2-1; 8 bases map to TRBD2. The CDR3 is made up of 15 amino acids. J gave up 4 bases and V 6 bases, and 8 bases lay outside the gene matches. The V gene's germline CDR1 is MNHEY and CDR2 SVGAGI. The CDR3 spells CASSRAGVDYNEQFF. Here the CDR3 DNA reads TGTGCCAGCAGCCGAGCGGGAGTGGATTACAATGAGCAGTTCTTC.

This rearrangement joins TRBV24-1 to TRBJ1-1; D not resolved. V shed 5 bases and J shed 4 bases, with 10 bases lying between them. There are 13 residues in the CDR3. Germline lookup yields CDR1 KGHDR and CDR2 SFDVKD. The CDR3 loop reads CATSGGWGTEAFF. CDR3 nucleotide sequence: TGTGCCACCAGTGGAGGGTGGGGCACTGAAGCTTTCTTT.

This chain links TRBV27 with TRBJ2-7, with D uncertain. V was clipped by 2 bases and J by 3 bases, with 14 bases between them. Germline V gene sequence: CDR1 MNHEY, CDR2 SMNVEV (reference sequence). The length of the CDR3 is 15 residues. The CDR3 sequence: CASSLKAGPNYEQYF. The CDR3 DNA follows: TGTGCCAGCAGTTTAAAAGCAGGTCCGAACTACGAGCAGTACTTC.

This CDR3 is CASSQNRGGSTEAFF. CDR3 coding DNA: TGTGCCAGCAGTCAAAACAGGGGAGGAAGCACTGAAGCTTTCTTT. This sequence joins TRBV7-9 and TRBJ1-1; 7 bases match TRBD1. The length of the CDR3 is 15 residues. Germline CDR1 SEHNR, CDR2 FQNEAQ (reference sequence). With 6 bases clipped from V and 4 bases from J, the junction kept 11 bases outside the gene matches. Variable domain in full (rest from reference TRBV7-9 and TRBJ1-1): DTGVSQNPRHKITKRGQNVTFRCDPISEHNRLYWYRQTLGQGPEFLTYFQNEAQLEKSRLLSDRFSAERPKGSFSTLEIQRTEQGDSAMYLCASSQNRGGSTEAFFGQGTRLTVV.

V usage is TRBV6-6 and J usage is TRBJ1-3, with a weak D call TRBD1 (6 bases). With 5 bases removed from V and 0 bases from J, the gap between germline ends came to 17 bases. CDR3 size: 17 residues. From germline, CDR1 is MNHNY and CDR2 SVGAGI (reference sequence). The CDR3 sequence is CASSPSFKGGSGNTIYF. In DNA, the CDR3 is TGTGCCAGCAGTCCTTCGTTTAAGGGGGGCTCTGGAAACACCATATATTTT.